The 32 T cell receptor beta chains listed next were all sequenced from one sample in a study of blood T cell repertoires in COVID-19 (dated by TCRdb to between 2020 and 2021). Library generation was performed with the immunoSEQ multiplex PCR assay. The source is immuneACCESS, and TCRdb retained only in-frame sequences with V and J called. Part of the clones is not carried over; for the studies checked, unresolved V genes explain less than half of this, and the remainder is unexplained. This sample comprises 130,000 or so clones, 85% to 90% of them detected only once. The ten largest clones add up to 15% to 20% of the sample. The sequencing sample was made of peripheral blood. The receptors come from a man between 45 and 60 years old with active or convalescent COVID-19.

The J gene is TRBJ2-1, the V gene TRBV18; 7 bases map to TRBD2. CDR1 and CDR2 from the germline V gene are KGHSH and LQKENI. V lost 2 bases, J lost 2 bases, and 9 bases stayed unmatched. The CDR3 totals 17 residues. The chain's CDR3 is CASSPTMIAGPYNEQFF. CDR3 coding DNA: TGTGCCAGCTCACCAACCATGATAGCGGGCCCCTACAATGAGCAGTTCTTC.

This chain uses TRBV6-2 or TRBV6-3 with TRBJ1-4; the match to TRBD1 covers 11 bases. Germline CDR1 reads MNHEY; CDR2 reads SVGEGT. The CDR3 sequence is 15 residues long. V dropped 0 bases and J dropped 10; count of bases not matched to a gene: 4. CDR3 sequence: CASSYSSGTGGKLFF. CDR3 in DNA: TGTGCCAGCAGTTACTCCTCCGGGACAGGGGGAAAACTGTTTTTT.

This chain joins TRBV19 and TRBJ1-1; D is uncertain. Looked up from germline, CDR1 is LNHDA and CDR2 is SQIVND (reference sequence). The CDR3 sequence is 14 residues long. V was clipped by 5 bases and J by 1 base, with 11 bases between them. The CDR3 DNA follows: TGTGCCAGTAGTTCCCCAGCGCGGAACACTGAAGCTTTCTTT. Protein: CASSSPARNTEAFF.

The V and J genes are TRBV30 and TRBJ2-3; the D gene is possibly TRBD2 (7 bases). In germline, CDR1 is GTSNPN, CDR2 SVGIG (reference sequence). Trimming took 0 bases from V and 2 from J, leaving 9 bases between them. This CDR3 comprises 14 residues. The CDR3: CAWSVGGDTDTQYF. The CDR3 coding sequence is TGTGCCTGGAGTGTAGGGGGGGACACAGATACGCAGTATTTT.

V is TRBV29-1 and J is TRBJ2-7; 9 positions agree with TRBD1. The V and J ends lost 4 bases and 2 bases, in that order; junction bases with no gene match: 6. Germline V CDR1 and CDR2: SQVTM, ANQGSEA. The CDR3 contains 14 residues. The CDR3 is CSVAPGTGTYEQYF. The DNA for the CDR3 is TGCAGCGTTGCGCCCGGGACAGGGACCTACGAGCAGTACTTC.

The chain combines TRBV13 with TRBJ2-1, with D perhaps TRBD1 (8 bases). Germline CDR1 is PRHDT and CDR2 is FYEKMQ (reference sequence). The CDR3 is made up of 14 amino acids. V dropped 5 bases and J dropped 7 bases, with 15 bases sitting between them. The CDR3 loop reads CASSSGTGLNEQFF. In DNA, the CDR3 is TGTGCCAGCAGCAGCGGGACAGGCCTAAATGAGCAGTTCTTC. The full variable domain, its missing parts supplied by reference TRBV13 and TRBJ2-1, is AAGVIQSPRHLIKEKRETATLKCYPIPRHDTVYWYQQGPGQDPQFLISFYEKMQSDKGSIPDRFSAQQFSDYHSELNMSSLELGDSALYFCASSSGTGLNEQFFGPGTRLTVL.

This CDR3 is CASGTERNSPLHF. As DNA, the CDR3 is TGTGCCAGCGGGACAGAGAGGAATTCACCCCTCCACTTT. V is TRBV6-5 and J is TRBJ1-6; 7 bases map to TRBD1. Germline V gene data show CDR1 as MNHEY and CDR2 as SVGAGI. V shed 8 bases and J 7 bases; nucleotides not matched to a gene: 5. There are 13 residues in the CDR3.

The V gene is TRBV11-2, the J gene TRBJ1-1; D not certain. Germline V CDR1 and CDR2: SGHAT, FQNNGV. The CDR3 has 13 amino acids. Trimming shortened V by 5 bases and J by 4 bases, and 11 bases separated the two germline ends. The CDR3, as DNA: TGTGCCAGCAGCCCCTCCCGGGTCACTGAAGCTTTCTTT. This gives the protein CASSPSRVTEAFF. Variable domain in full (rest from reference TRBV11-2 and TRBJ1-1): EAGVAQSPRYKIIEKRQSVAFWCNPISGHATLYWYQQILGQGPKLLIQFQNNGVVDDSQLPKDRFSAERLKGVDSTLKIQPAKLEDSAVYLCASSPSRVTEAFFGQGTRLTVV.

V and J are TRBV12-3 or TRBV12-4 and TRBJ2-5, with D possibly TRBD1 on 6 matching bases. V lost 5 bases and J lost 1, with 8 bases in between. The CDR3 is 13 residues long. CDR3 coding DNA: TGTGCCAGCAGTCAGGGGATCCAAGAGACCCAGTACTTC. Amino acid sequence: CASSQGIQETQYF.

DNA for the CDR3: TGTGCCAGCAGTTACTCGTTTGGGACAGTGAACACTGAAGCTTTCTTT. Encoded protein: CASSYSFGTVNTEAFF. The rearrangement joins TRBV6-2 or TRBV6-3 to TRBJ1-1; 7 bases match TRBD1. The CDR3 has 16 amino acids. Germline lookup yields CDR1 MNHEY and CDR2 SVGEGT. With 0 bases clipped from V and 0 bases from J, the junction kept 4 bases outside the gene matches.

The chain couples TRBV6-5 to TRBJ2-5, with D unclear. The V and J ends lost 6 bases and 5 bases respectively, with 7 bases between them. This CDR3 comprises 11 residues. Germline CDR1 and CDR2: MNHEY and SVGAGI. CDR3 region: CASRSTETQYF. The CDR3, as DNA: TGTGCCAGCAGGAGTACGGAGACCCAGTACTTC.

The rearrangement joins TRBV4-3 to TRBJ2-3; maybe TRBD2 (6 bases). The CDR3 runs to 15 residues. Germline V CDR1 and CDR2: LGHNA, YSLEER. Trimming removed 6 bases at V and 2 bases at J, with 15 bases between. CDR3 sequence (DNA): TGCGCCAGCAGACATACGGGACTTTCCACAGATACGCAGTATTTT. This codes for CASRHTGLSTDTQYF.

The chain uses TRBV18 and TRBJ1-2, with D maybe TRBD1 (6 bases). The V end lost 2 bases, the J end lost 3 bases, and 10 bases lay between the germline ends. This CDR3 comprises 14 residues. Germline V gene sequence: CDR1 KGHSH, CDR2 LQKENI. CDR3 in amino acids: CASSPGRQDYGYTF. The CDR3 DNA is TGTGCCAGCTCACCAGGAAGACAGGACTATGGCTACACCTTC.

The chain uses TRBV14 and TRBJ1-6, with a weak D call TRBD1 (5 bases). Germline-derived CDR1 and CDR2 are SGHDN and FVKESK. This CDR3 spans 16 amino acids. The V end was cut by 4 bases, the J end by 7 bases, with 17 bases between. The CDR3 DNA is TGTGCCAGCAGCCCAGACGTAGGGGCTTGGAATTCACCCCTCCACTTT. Translated, it gives CASSPDVGAWNSPLHF.

CDR3 sequence: CSVGQGISGNTIYF. As DNA, the CDR3 is TGCAGCGTTGGACAGGGCATCTCTGGAAACACCATATATTTT. This chain connects TRBV29-1 to TRBJ1-3, with 7 bases that match TRBD1. The CDR3 extends over 14 amino acids. V lost 4 bases and J lost 0; bases outside the gene matches: 3. Germline V gene sequence: CDR1 SQVTM, CDR2 ANQGSEA.

CDR3 residues: CASRDRGRFANTGELFF. In DNA, the CDR3 is TGTGCCAGCAGGGACAGGGGGCGGTTCGCGAACACCGGGGAGCTGTTTTTT. The chain couples TRBV28 to TRBJ2-2; 11 bases agree with TRBD1. The germline V gene encodes CDR1 MDHEN and CDR2 SYDVKM. The CDR3 loop spans 17 amino acids. Trimming removed 6 bases from V and 0 bases from J; junction bases left unmatched: 6. The whole variable domain, remainder taken from reference TRBV28 and TRBJ2-2, is DVKVTQSSRYLVKRTGEKVFLECVQDMDHENMFWYRQDPGLGLRLIYFSYDVKMKEKGDIPEGYSVSREKKERFSLILESASTNQTSMYLCASRDRGRFANTGELFFGEGSRLTVL.

This rearrangement joins TRBV5-6 to TRBJ2-7; the match to TRBD2 covers 14 bases. The CDR3 runs 16 residues. V was pared by 4 bases and J by 6 bases, with 9 bases of the junction left unmatched. Germline V gives CDR1 SGHDT, CDR2 YYEEEE. In DNA, the CDR3 is TGTGCCAGCAGCCCAAGGACTAGCGGGGGGCCCTCCGAGCAGTACTTC. Translating it yields CASSPRTSGGPSEQYF.

The V call is TRBV19, the J call TRBJ1-5; TRBD1 agrees at 9 bases. CDR1 and CDR2 (germline): LNHDA, SQIVND (reference sequence). V dropped 3 bases and J dropped 1; count of bases not matched to a gene: 7. The CDR3 is 17 residues long. The CDR3 is CASSIRGQGTSNQPQHF. The CDR3 DNA reads as TGTGCCAGTAGTATCAGGGGACAGGGCACCAGCAATCAGCCCCAGCATTTT. The variable domain in full, with the rest retrieved from reference TRBV19 and TRBJ1-5, is DGGITQSPKYLFRKEGQNVTLSCEQNLNHDAMYWYRQDPGQGLRLIYYSQIVNDFQKGDIAEGYSVSREKKESFPLTVTSAQKNPTAFYLCASSIRGQGTSNQPQHFGDGTRLSIL.

The V and J genes are TRBV5-1 and TRBJ1-1, with a tentative D call TRBD1 (6 bases). Germline CDR1 is SGHRS and CDR2 is YFSETQ. The ends were cut back, 0 bases at V and 4 bases at J, with 16 bases in the middle. The CDR3 is 16 residues long. The CDR3 region is CASSLALRQESTEAFF. CDR3 nucleotides: TGCGCCAGCAGCTTGGCTCTGAGACAGGAATCCACTGAAGCTTTCTTT.

The chain carries TRBV6-2 or TRBV6-3 and TRBJ1-1; 7 bases match TRBD1. With 2 bases clipped from V and 6 bases from J, the junction kept 6 bases outside the gene matches. CDR1 MNHEY and CDR2 SVGEGT come from the germline V gene. There are 14 residues in the CDR3. Here the CDR3 reads CASSYLGQESEAFF. The DNA of the CDR3 is TGTGCCAGCAGTTACCTCGGACAGGAGTCTGAAGCTTTCTTT.

The rearrangement links TRBV4-1 to TRBJ1-4; no firm D call. V dropped 3 bases and J dropped 3 bases, with 11 bases sitting between them. The CDR3 length is 15 residues. Germline assignment: CDR1 MGHRA and CDR2 YSYEKL. This CDR3 is CASSHPSQANEKLFF. In DNA, the CDR3 is TGCGCCAGCAGCCATCCCTCCCAGGCTAATGAAAAACTGTTTTTT.

The chain uses TRBV19 and TRBJ2-2; TRBD1 matches at 9 bases. Germline CDR1 reads LNHDA; CDR2 reads SQIVND (reference sequence). J gave up 6 bases and V 6 bases, and 8 bases lay outside the gene matches. The CDR3 covers 15 residues. In nucleotides, the CDR3 is TGTGCCAGTAGACAACAGGGGGCTGGTTCCGGGGAGCTGTTTTTT. It specifies CASRQQGAGSGELFF.

The CDR3 nucleotides are TGTGCCAGCAGCGTAGGGGCCGCGGGGTCGGACATTCAGTACTTC. Translating it yields CASSVGAAGSDIQYF. The chain recombines TRBV9 with TRBJ2-4; possibly TRBD2 for D (6 bases). Trimming left V 0 bases short and J 8 bases short, with 15 bases between. Per the germline V gene, CDR1 is SGDLS and CDR2 is YYNGEE. CDR3 size: 15 residues.

The V call is TRBV5-1, the J call TRBJ2-5; TRBD1 is a possible D gene (6 bases). CDR3 length: 14 amino acids. V dropped 3 bases and J dropped 4 bases, with 13 bases sitting between them. Germline CDR1 reads SGHRS; CDR2 reads YFSETQ. Written as DNA, the CDR3 is TGCGCCAGCAGCTCCGAGGGGGTGGTAGAGACCCAGTACTTC. The encoded protein is CASSSEGVVETQYF. Supplemented by reference TRBV5-1 and TRBJ2-5, the full variable domain reads KAGVTQTPRYLIKTRGQQVTLSCSPISGHRSVSWYQQTPGQGLQFLFEYFSETQRNKGNFPGRFSGRQFSNSRSEMNVSTLELGDSALYLCASSSEGVVETQYFGPGTRLLVL.

The chain carries TRBV18 and TRBJ1-3; 8 positions match TRBD1. This CDR3 contains 16 residues. Germline V gene lookup returns CDR1 KGHSH and CDR2 LQKENI. The J segment lost 0 bases and the V segment lost 3 bases, leaving 4 bases of the junction unmatched. The CDR3 DNA follows: TGTGCCAGCTCACCGGGACAGGTCAACTCTGGAAACACCATATATTTT. It encodes CASSPGQVNSGNTIYF.

V is TRBV18 and J is TRBJ2-5, with D perhaps matching TRBD1 (6 bases). Germline V CDR1 and CDR2: KGHSH, LQKENI. V was pared by 3 bases and J by 2 bases, with 13 bases between. The CDR3 consists of 15 residues. CDR3 sequence (DNA): TGTGCCAGCTCACCGATAGGACAGAAACAAGAGACCCAGTACTTC. This codes for CASSPIGQKQETQYF.

This clone was seen only a few times. The chain recombines TRBV6-2 or TRBV6-3 with TRBJ2-3; D is unresolved. The CDR3 contains 17 residues. Germline V lookup: CDR1 MNHEY, CDR2 SVGEGT. V lost 2 bases to trimming and J lost 0 bases, with 15 bases between them. The CDR3: CASSYPSPGASTDTQYF. The CDR3 DNA is TGTGCCAGCAGTTACCCATCCCCGGGTGCTAGCACAGATACGCAGTATTTT.

This clone was seen a handful of times. V and J are TRBV30 and TRBJ1-2; 10 bases are shared with TRBD1. Germline V gene data show CDR1 as GTSNPN and CDR2 as SVGIG (reference sequence). The CDR3 has 12 amino acids. V shed 0 bases and J 12 bases; nucleotides not matched to a gene: 4. The CDR3 coding sequence is TGTGCCTGGAGTGTCCGGGACAGGGGAAACACCTTC. It is translated as CAWSVRDRGNTF.

V usage is TRBV20-1 and J usage is TRBJ2-7; D ambiguous. Germline lookup yields CDR1 DFQATT and CDR2 SNEGSKA (reference sequence). Trimming removed 3 bases at V and 4 bases at J, with 13 bases between. CDR3 length equals 13 residues. DNA of the CDR3: TGCAGTGCTAGTTTCCAGAATGGTTACGAGCAGTACTTC. Its protein product is CSASFQNGYEQYF.

V gene TRBV10-3 combines with J gene TRBJ1-1, with TRBD1 identical over 8 bases. Germline V gives CDR1 ENHRY, CDR2 SYGVKD. The length of the CDR3 is 14 residues. J lost 5 bases, V lost 2 bases, and 4 bases had no gene match. CDR3 sequence reads: CAISEDRGVTEAFF. CDR3 nucleotide sequence: TGTGCCATCAGTGAGGACAGGGGAGTAACTGAAGCTTTCTTT.

A note on this clone: One junction end does not reproduce the germline sequence, and a read error may be involved. The chain joins TRBV27 to TRBJ1-1; D is uncertain. Germline V gene sequence: CDR1 MNHEY, CDR2 SMNVEV (reference sequence). The CDR3 is made up of 12 amino acids. The CDR3 is CASSFTYTVAFF. As DNA, the CDR3 is TGTGCCAGCAGTTTTACCTATACTGTAGCTTTCTTT.

The chain employs TRBV14 and TRBJ2-7; weak D call: TRBD1 (6 bases). CDR1 is SGHDN, CDR2 FVKESK, per germline. The CDR3 is 15 amino acids. V lost 0 bases, J lost 3 bases, and 12 bases lay in between. The chain's CDR3 is CASSQDPGHLYEQYF. The DNA for the CDR3 is TGTGCCAGCAGCCAAGACCCGGGACACCTCTACGAGCAGTACTTC.